The 26 T cell receptor beta chains in this list originate from one sample, sequenced in a study of long-term antiretroviral therapy in people with HIV (dated by TCRdb to the early 2020s). The immunoSEQ hsTCRB v3.0 assay was used at survey level resolution for TRB variable region sequencing. TCRdb limited this immuneACCESS table to in-frame rearrangements with V and J called. A share of clones is missing; checked studies link under half to unresolved V genes, and the rest is unexplained. The sample table contains more than 25,000 clones; only one count was recorded for about 98% of them. In total, the top ten clones hold 1.5% to 2% of the sample. Sequencing was performed on unsorted PBMCs, taken 7.6 years after starting antiretroviral therapy. Every receptor here comes from a man aged 25 to 40 with HIV.

This clone has only one observation. V gene TRBV7-9 combines with J gene TRBJ2-7, with D possibly matching TRBD2 (5 bases). Trimming shortened V by 3 bases and J by 0 bases, and 9 bases separated the two germline ends. The CDR3 contains 14 residues. CDR1 is SEHNR and CDR2 is FQNEAQ in the germline V gene (reference sequence). This CDR3 reads CASSFSGVSYEQYF. Written as DNA, the CDR3 is TGTGCCAGCAGCTTCTCCGGGGTCTCCTACGAGCAGTACTTC.

The chain couples TRBV12-5 to TRBJ2-7, with D possibly matching TRBD2 (5 bases). The germline V gene has CDR1 LGHNT and CDR2 FRNRAP. CDR3 length: 14 residues. Trimming took off 0 bases at V and 2 bases at J, with 8 bases between the two ends. The CDR3 sequence is CASGLVHGAYEQYF. The CDR3 DNA follows: TGTGCTAGTGGTTTGGTACACGGGGCCTACGAGCAGTACTTC.

The chain recombines TRBV7-3 with TRBJ2-7; TRBD2 might be the D (5 bases). Germline CDR1 is SGHTA and CDR2 is FQGTGA. V was trimmed by 1 base and J by 3 bases, leaving 22 bases between them. The CDR3 consists of 18 residues. This CDR3 is CASSLKGASRFSGYEQYF. The CDR3 DNA follows: TGTGCCAGCAGCTTAAAGGGAGCCTCTAGGTTCTCAGGCTACGAGCAGTACTTC.

A note on this clone: This CDR3 is also generated by other DNA sequences in the sample. The J gene is TRBJ2-3, the V gene TRBV7-2; D possibly uses TRBD1 or TRBD2 (5 bases each). Per the germline V gene, CDR1 is SGHTA and CDR2 is FQGNSA. V shed 1 base and J shed 3 bases, with 11 bases lying between them. The CDR3 length is 15 residues. In nucleotides, the CDR3 is TGTGCCAGCAGCTTAGGTGGGGGTGGGACAGATACGCAGTATTTT. It codes for CASSLGGGGTDTQYF. Full variable domain (missing parts from reference TRBV7-2 and TRBJ2-3): GAGVSQSPSNKVTEKGKDVELRCDPISGHTALYWYRQSLGQGLEFLIYFQGNSAPDKSGLPSDRFSAERTGGSVSTLTIQRTQQEDSAVYLCASSLGGGGTDTQYFGPGTRLTVL.

V and J are TRBV6-5 and TRBJ1-1; no reliable D call. CDR3 length: 13 residues. Germline CDR1 and CDR2: MNHEY and SVGAGI. The ends were cut back, 0 bases at V and 1 base at J, with 3 bases in the middle. The CDR3 coding sequence is TGTGCCAGCAGTTACTCGACGAACACTGAAGCTTTCTTT. Translated, it gives CASSYSTNTEAFF.

J is TRBJ2-1 and V is TRBV7-9; tentatively, D is TRBD1 (5 bases). Germline values: CDR1 SEHNR, CDR2 FQNEAQ (reference sequence). The CDR3 runs to 15 residues. V was trimmed by 3 bases and J by 0 bases, leaving 9 bases between them. The CDR3 region has the DNA TGTGCCAGCAGCTTTGTCCAGGGCTCCTACAATGAGCAGTTCTTC. Its translation is CASSFVQGSYNEQFF.

The chain joins TRBV30 to TRBJ2-6; D ambiguous. Trimming left V 3 bases short and J 0 bases short, with 9 bases between. The CDR3 contains 15 residues. Germline-derived CDR1 and CDR2 are GTSNPN and SVGIG (reference sequence). CDR3 sequence (DNA): TGTGCCTGGAGAGCAGTGGTCTCTGGGGCCAACGTCCTGACTTTC. Its protein product is CAWRAVVSGANVLTF.

The chain has TRBV4-3 and TRBJ2-3; D possibly corresponds to TRBD2 (5 bases). In germline, CDR1 is LGHNA, CDR2 YSLEER. V dropped 5 bases and J dropped 2 bases, with 23 bases sitting between them. The CDR3 spans 18 residues. CDR3 amino acids: CASSSRGSGSGYTDTQYF. The CDR3 DNA reads as TGCGCCAGCAGCTCCCGAGGATCGGGATCCGGTTACACAGATACGCAGTATTTT.

This sequence joins TRBV5-4 and TRBJ1-1; D is possibly TRBD1 (6 bases). Trimming shortened V by 5 bases and J by 1 base, and 9 bases separated the two germline ends. The CDR3 is made up of 13 amino acids. Germline V gene lookup returns CDR1 SGHNT and CDR2 YYREEE (reference sequence). The CDR3 here is CASRLTGNTEAFF. As DNA, the CDR3 is TGTGCCAGCAGATTGACAGGGAACACTGAAGCTTTCTTT.

Only one count was recorded for this clone. This rearrangement joins TRBV19 to TRBJ2-1, with D unresolved. The CDR3 spans 11 residues. The V gene's germline CDR1 is LNHDA and CDR2 SQIVND (reference sequence). Trimming took 8 bases from V and 0 from J, leaving 2 bases between them. DNA for the CDR3: TGTGCCAGTTGCTCCTACAATGAGCAGTTCTTC. It encodes CASCSYNEQFF.

The chain recombines TRBV10-3 with TRBJ2-7, with unresolved D. The CDR3 covers 14 residues. V gave up 3 bases and J gave up 2 bases, with 11 bases separating them. CDR1 is ENHRY, CDR2 SYGVKD, per germline. CDR3 DNA sequence: TGTGCCATCAGTGATAACCTCCGTCCCTACGAGCAGTACTTC. The encoded protein is CAISDNLRPYEQYF.

This rearrangement joins TRBV5-6 to TRBJ2-1; 8 bases map to TRBD1. Germline-derived CDR1 and CDR2 are SGHDT and YYEEEE. The CDR3 extends over 14 amino acids. The trim removed 2 bases at V and 9 bases at J, leaving 7 bases unmatched. The CDR3 DNA is TGTGCCAGCAGCTTACAGGGACAGGCCCCTGAGCAGTTCTTC. Translation: CASSLQGQAPEQFF.

The rearrangement uses TRBV9 and TRBJ1-3; D not certain. The CDR3 is 15 amino acids. In germline, CDR1 is SGDLS, CDR2 YYNGEE. Trimming pared 0 bases from V and 1 base from J, leaving 8 bases between. The CDR3 DNA is TGTGCCAGCAGCGTAGATCAAGGGTCTGGAAACACCATATATTTT. This encodes CASSVDQGSGNTIYF.

This chain connects TRBV2 to TRBJ1-2; D is undetermined. The CDR3 length is 12 residues. Trimming cost V 4 bases and J 2 bases, with 5 bases left between them. Germline V gives CDR1 SNHLY, CDR2 FYNNEI. The CDR3 is CASSVANYGYTF. CDR3 nucleotide sequence: TGTGCCAGCAGTGTGGCAAACTATGGCTACACCTTC.

This clone was seen just once. V gene TRBV4-3 combines with J gene TRBJ2-7, with 11 bases aligning to TRBD1. The CDR3 totals 16 residues. From germline, CDR1 is LGHNA and CDR2 YSLEER. V trimming: 1 base; J trimming: 4 bases; junction bases outside the gene matches: 6. The CDR3 DNA reads as TGCGCCAGCAGCCAAGGCCCCGGGACAGGGGGATACGAGCAGTACTTC. Amino acid sequence: CASSQGPGTGGYEQYF.

The chain employs TRBV29-1 and TRBJ2-2; 7 bases agree with TRBD2. Germline trimming cut 4 bases from V and 7 bases from J; bases unmatched to any gene: 9. The length of the CDR3 is 14 residues. From germline, CDR1 is SQVTM and CDR2 ANQGSEA. CDR3 sequence: CSVGTGGPIGELFF. The CDR3 bases are TGCAGCGTTGGGACGGGGGGACCGATCGGGGAGCTGTTTTTT.

The chain has TRBV7-2 and TRBJ1-3, with 8 bases fitting TRBD1. This CDR3 contains 16 residues. Per germline, CDR1 SGHTA and CDR2 FQGNSA. The junction had 2 bases not matched to a gene; V was cut back by 1 base and J by 0 bases. The CDR3 spells CASSLDTGGSGNTIYF. DNA of the CDR3: TGTGCCAGCAGCTTAGATACAGGGGGCTCTGGAAACACCATATATTTT.

The CDR3 reads CATRNGLAGVNEQFF. The CDR3 bases are TGTGCCACCCGCAACGGACTAGCGGGAGTTAATGAGCAGTTCTTC. The J gene is TRBJ2-1, the V gene TRBV15; the match to TRBD2 covers 13 bases. Germline CDR1 is LNHNV and CDR2 is YYDKDF (reference sequence). This CDR3 has 15 residues. The V gene end was trimmed by 8 bases and the J gene end by 7 bases; junction bases not matched to a gene: 8.

The rearrangement joins TRBV7-9 to TRBJ2-5; 8 positions agree with TRBD2. This CDR3 is 15 amino acids long. Germline V gene data show CDR1 as SEHNR and CDR2 as FQNEAQ (reference sequence). Unmatched junction bases numbered 6, after V lost 4 bases and J lost 2 bases. CDR3 coding DNA: TGTGCCAGCAGCTCACGGGGGGGCCTTCAAGAGACCCAGTACTTC. This encodes CASSSRGGLQETQYF.

The V gene is TRBV7-6, the J gene TRBJ1-2; no definite D call. Germline CDR1 is SGHVS and CDR2 is FNYEAQ. Trimming stripped 5 bases from V and 5 bases from J, with 12 bases between. The CDR3 sequence is 13 residues long. CDR3 in DNA: TGTGCCAGCAGCCCTAGTTTCTCTTATGGCTACACCTTC. Translated, it gives CASSPSFSYGYTF.

The chain uses TRBV19 and TRBJ2-7, with 7 bases identical to TRBD2. Unmatched junction bases numbered 12, after V lost 7 bases and J lost 6 bases. There are 14 residues in the CDR3. Germline V CDR1 and CDR2: LNHDA, SQIVND (reference sequence). Here the CDR3 DNA reads TGTGCCAGTACTCCCGAAGGGAGGGCCAGCGAGCAGTACTTC. Protein sequence: CASTPEGRASEQYF.

The CDR3 nucleotides are TGTGCCAGCAGTGAAGATGGGGGCAGCGAGCAGTACTTC. This codes for CASSEDGGSEQYF. The genes are TRBV6-1 and TRBJ2-7; D may be TRBD1 (6 bases). Trimming pared 1 base from V and 6 bases from J, leaving 10 bases between. The CDR3 is made up of 13 amino acids. In germline, CDR1 is MNHNS, CDR2 SASEGT.

This clone occurred a few times. V is TRBV7-9 and J is TRBJ1-2; possible D gene TRBD1, 5 bases. Germline V gene data show CDR1 as SEHNR and CDR2 as FQNEAQ (reference sequence). This CDR3 region has 13 residues. Trimming shortened V by 3 bases and J by 8 bases, and 13 bases separated the two germline ends. In DNA, the CDR3 is TGTGCCAGCAGCTTCGCGGGAGGGGAGGGCTACACCTTC. The encoded protein is CASSFAGGEGYTF.

The chain couples TRBV7-6 to TRBJ2-7; D possibly matches TRBD1 or TRBD2 (5 bases each). Germline V gene sequence: CDR1 SGHVS, CDR2 FNYEAQ. V was pared by 5 bases and J by 1 base, with 12 bases between. This CDR3 is built from 14 residues. CDR3 sequence reads: CASSTGPHSYEQYF. CDR3 bases: TGTGCCAGCAGCACGGGACCGCATTCCTACGAGCAGTACTTC. Based on the CDR3 plus reference TRBV7-6 and TRBJ2-7, the full variable domain is GAGVSQSPRYKVTKRGQDVALRCDPISGHVSLYWYRQALGQGPEFLTYFNYEAQQDKSGLPNDRFSAERPEGSISTLTIQRTEQRDSAMYRCASSTGPHSYEQYFGPGTRLTVT.

The chain employs TRBV19 and TRBJ1-5, with D uncertain. V lost 6 bases and J 8 bases, leaving 11 bases between the germline ends. From germline, CDR1 is LNHDA and CDR2 SQIVND (reference sequence). The CDR3 totals 12 residues. The CDR3 is CASRGRSKPQHF. CDR3 nucleotides: TGTGCCAGTAGGGGCAGGTCGAAGCCCCAGCATTTT.

This clone was detected once. The chain uses TRBV5-5 and TRBJ1-6; 7 bases fit TRBD1. J gave up 7 bases and V 1 base, and 8 bases lay outside the gene matches. This CDR3 is 16 amino acids long. Germline V CDR1 and CDR2: SGHKS, YYEKEE (reference sequence). CDR3 DNA sequence: TGTGCCAGCAGCTTGTCCCCGGCAGGGGGAAATTCACCCCTCCACTTT. This translates into CASSLSPAGGNSPLHF.